This entry is about one T cell receptor (beta chain). These data come from a study of regulatory T cells in long-lasting Graves disease. The V gene end was trimmed by 2 bases and the J gene end by 10 bases; junction bases not matched to a gene: 8. Germline V gene data show CDR1 as KGHDR and CDR2 as SFDVKD. This CDR3 region has 16 residues. The time point was: newly diagnosed GD, antithyroid drugs for less than 3 months. The TCR library was prepared using RNA isolated from PBMCs. Building of the TCR beta libraries involved iRepertoire HTBI primers and Arm-PCR of CDR3 regions. TCRdb analysed the multiplex PCR reads with MiXCR anew, one entry per CDR3 protein. Of 400,000 to 550,000 distinct CDR3 sequences in the sample, more than 12% were seen once. These data were also filed under a second study, of T cells in Graves' hyperthyroidism and ophthalmopathy.

The origin of this receptor is a woman under 40 with Graves disease. The sequencing used peripheral blood mononuclear cells (PBMCs), collected at new diagnosis, from a patient treated with antithyroid drugs. The V and J genes are TRBV24-1 and TRBJ2-1; 12 bases line up with TRBD2. The CDR3 spells CATSDSVTSGSGEQFF. CDR3 bases: TGTGCCACCAGTGATTCCGTGACTAGCGGGAGCGGCGAGCAGTTCTTC.